The 21 T cell receptor beta chains below come from one sample, sequenced in a study of blood T cell repertoires in COVID-19. Assay: immunoSEQ multiplex PCR; the TCRdb copy retains only in-frame clones and omits some. The sample records approximately 98,000 clones, about two thirds being singletons. Sequencing input: peripheral blood. These receptors all stem from a middle-aged woman with acute or convalescent COVID-19.

The chain joins TRBV4-1 to TRBJ2-7; TRBD1 matches at 7 bases. The V and J ends lost 1 base and 1 base, in that order; junction bases with no gene match: 13. Germline assignment: CDR1 MGHRA and CDR2 YSYEKL. The CDR3 is 18 amino acids. Here the CDR3 DNA reads TGCGCCAGCAGCCAAGGTGACAAGGCGATACAGGGGTCCTACGAGCAGTACTTC. It translates to CASSQGDKAIQGSYEQYF.

The chain is built from TRBV7-9 and TRBJ1-1; D gene unclear. CDR3 length: 13 residues. Germline values: CDR1 SEHNR, CDR2 FQNEAQ (reference sequence). Trimming left V 5 bases short and J 8 bases short, with 15 bases between. CDR3 amino acids: CASSRGSSSEAFF. As DNA, the CDR3 is TGTGCCAGCAGCCGCGGATCCTCCTCCGAAGCTTTCTTT.

This clone was recorded a few times. The genes are TRBV5-1 and TRBJ2-3, with 10 bases matching TRBD2. The J segment lost 5 bases and the V segment lost 1 base, leaving 7 bases of the junction unmatched. CDR3 size: 16 residues. Germline V gene sequence: CDR1 SGHRS, CDR2 YFSETQ. The CDR3 nucleotides read TGCGCCAGCAGCTTGTTAGCGGGGGGCCAGGGAGATACGCAGTATTTT. Its translation: CASSLLAGGQGDTQYF.

The V gene is TRBV11-2, the J gene TRBJ1-5, with no clear D. Germline V gene sequence: CDR1 SGHAT, CDR2 FQNNGV. This CDR3 is built from 13 residues. The germline V and J ends were trimmed by 0 bases and 5 bases, with 5 bases remaining between them. The CDR3 region is CASSLDIDQPQHF. CDR3 sequence (DNA): TGTGCCAGCAGCTTAGATATAGATCAGCCCCAGCATTTT.

The genes are TRBV10-3 and TRBJ2-1; tentative D call: TRBD1 (6 bases). The CDR3 is 14 amino acids. V was clipped by 4 bases and J by 8 bases, with 15 bases between them. From germline, CDR1 is ENHRY and CDR2 SYGVKD. This CDR3 is CAISAPDRFDEQFF. The CDR3 nucleotides are TGTGCCATCAGTGCGCCAGACAGGTTTGATGAGCAGTTCTTC.

Only a few counts were recorded for this clone. J is TRBJ2-1 and V is TRBV11-2; TRBD2 matches at 12 bases. CDR3 length: 16 residues. The V gene end was trimmed by 6 bases and the J gene end by 3 bases; junction bases not matched to a gene: 6. Germline V lookup: CDR1 SGHAT, CDR2 FQNNGV. CDR3: CASRPLAGGYYNEQFF. CDR3 nucleotides: TGTGCCAGCAGACCACTAGCGGGGGGATACTACAATGAGCAGTTCTTC.

The rearrangement joins TRBV28 to TRBJ2-7; 8 positions agree with TRBD2. Germline CDR1 MDHEN, CDR2 SYDVKM. The CDR3 runs 15 residues. With V trimmed by 4 bases and J by 1 base, 6 bases remained unmatched. The CDR3 loop reads CASSSGGEGSYEQYF. CDR3 coding DNA: TGTGCCAGCAGTTCCGGGGGGGAGGGATCCTACGAGCAGTACTTC.

In its sample, this clone was seen a few times. This sequence joins TRBV7-9 and TRBJ1-2; 9 bases are a match to TRBD1. The CDR3 loop spans 15 amino acids. From germline, CDR1 is SEHNR and CDR2 FQNEAQ (reference sequence). Trimming cost V 5 bases and J 5 bases; bases outside gene matches: 9. CDR3 in DNA: TGTGCCAGCAGCCCTACAGAACAGGGGGCTTATGGCTACACCTTC. It yields the protein CASSPTEQGAYGYTF.

The chain has TRBV9 and TRBJ2-5; 8 bases agree with TRBD2. Germline CDR1 SGDLS, CDR2 YYNGEE. The V gene end was trimmed by 4 bases and the J gene end by 1 base; junction bases not matched to a gene: 6. The CDR3 is made up of 15 amino acids. CDR3 nucleotide sequence: TGTGCCAGCAGCCCGGGGGGGCCCCGCCAAGAGACCCAGTACTTC. Protein product: CASSPGGPRQETQYF.

This clone was seen just once. J is TRBJ2-1 and V is TRBV6-5; 10 nucleotides line up with TRBD2. Trimming cost V 9 bases and J 3 bases; bases outside gene matches: 8. Germline V gives CDR1 MNHEY, CDR2 SVGAGI. This CDR3 region has 15 residues. CDR3 sequence (DNA): TGTGCCAGTACACGGCAGCGGGGGGGCTACAATGAGCAGTTCTTC. Protein sequence: CASTRQRGGYNEQFF.

The chain employs TRBV10-3 and TRBJ2-2, with D unresolved. Germline CDR1 is ENHRY and CDR2 is SYGVKD. This CDR3 spans 14 amino acids. With 10 bases removed from V and 4 bases from J, the gap between germline ends came to 16 bases. CDR3 residues: CASLRHESTGELFF. The CDR3 region has the DNA TGTGCCAGCCTAAGACACGAAAGCACCGGGGAGCTGTTTTTT.

Only a few counts were recorded for this clone. This sequence joins TRBV5-1 and TRBJ2-7; D is possibly TRBD2 (5 bases). The ends were cut back, 5 bases at V and 3 bases at J, with 15 bases in the middle. Germline V gene sequence: CDR1 SGHRS, CDR2 YFSETQ. This CDR3 has 14 residues. The CDR3 spells CASSAEGNYYEQYF. The CDR3 nucleotides read TGCGCCAGCAGTGCCGAGGGCAACTACTACGAGCAGTACTTC.

This chain's CDR3 is CASSELVAGDTGELFF. Written as DNA, the CDR3 is TGTGCCAGCAGTGAACTGGTAGCGGGGGACACCGGGGAGCTGTTTTTT. This sequence joins TRBV6-1 and TRBJ2-2, with TRBD2 matching over 9 bases. J lost 3 bases, V lost 2 bases, and 4 bases had no gene match. This CDR3 has 16 residues. From germline, CDR1 is MNHNS and CDR2 SASEGT.

V gene TRBV4-1 combines with J gene TRBJ1-5, with TRBD1 as a possible D gene (6 bases). The CDR3 is 18 residues long. Germline V gene sequence: CDR1 MGHRA, CDR2 YSYEKL. Trimming left V 4 bases short and J 0 bases short, with 19 bases between. The CDR3 sequence: CASSPALWDTYSNQPQHF. The CDR3 DNA reads as TGCGCCAGCAGCCCGGCCCTCTGGGACACCTATAGCAATCAGCCCCAGCATTTT.

Comments on this clone: This same CDR3 is encoded by further DNA sequences in the sample. The chain couples TRBV27 to TRBJ2-5; D remains ambiguous. Germline V lookup: CDR1 MNHEY, CDR2 SMNVEV (reference sequence). The CDR3 has 13 residues. Between the trimmed V and J ends, which lost 2 bases and 4 bases, there was a span of 8 bases. The CDR3 spells CASSLGRGETQYF. CDR3 DNA: TGTGCCAGCAGTTTAGGTCGCGGAGAGACCCAGTACTTC.

The chain links TRBV7-6 to TRBJ2-2; D is possibly TRBD1 (6 bases). Trimming left V 0 bases short and J 4 bases short, with 12 bases between. The CDR3 is 16 amino acids. The germline V gene encodes CDR1 SGHVS and CDR2 FNYEAQ. The CDR3, as DNA: TGTGCCAGCAGCTTAGCGTTGGGGGCGGGCACCGGGGAGCTGTTTTTT. It translates to CASSLALGAGTGELFF.

CDR3 amino acids: CASSLTGGNEQYF. For the CDR3, the DNA is TGTGCCAGCAGTTTGACAGGGGGCAACGAGCAGTACTTC. J is TRBJ2-7 and V is TRBV27; 10 bases align to TRBD1. After removal of 3 bases from V and 5 bases from J, the junction contained 1 base not matched to a gene. CDR3 length equals 13 residues. Germline loops: CDR1 MNHEY, CDR2 SMNVEV (reference sequence).

V is TRBV13 and J is TRBJ2-7, with no clear D. The CDR3 is made up of 12 amino acids. Germline V lookup: CDR1 PRHDT, CDR2 FYEKMQ (reference sequence). Trimming cost V 1 base and J 3 bases, with 4 bases left between them. DNA for the CDR3: TGTGCCAGCAGCTTAGACAACTACGAGCAGTACTTC. This sequence encodes CASSLDNYEQYF.

There are many counts of this clone. The chain carries TRBV11-2 and TRBJ2-1; 10 nucleotides line up with TRBD2. Trimming removed 4 bases from V and 5 bases from J; junction bases left unmatched: 2. Germline V gene data show CDR1 as SGHAT and CDR2 as FQNNGV. The length of the CDR3 is 14 residues. This CDR3 is CASSSSGGHNEQFF. The CDR3 nucleotides are TGTGCCAGCAGCTCTAGCGGGGGTCACAATGAGCAGTTCTTC.

The chain couples TRBV3-1 (or the pseudogene TRBV3-2) to TRBJ2-7; the match to TRBD1 covers 8 bases. Trimming cost V 6 bases and J 5 bases; bases outside gene matches: 9. CDR3 length: 14 amino acids. Germline CDR1 reads LGHDT; CDR2 reads YNNKEL (reference sequence). The CDR3 nucleotides are TGTGCCAGCAGACCGACAGGGGAGACGAACGAGCAGTACTTC. It specifies CASRPTGETNEQYF.

The rearrangement links TRBV19 to TRBJ1-2; D gene ambiguous. Germline CDR1 LNHDA, CDR2 SQIVND (reference sequence). The CDR3 loop spans 13 amino acids. V lost 3 bases and J lost 2, with 7 bases in between. As DNA, the CDR3 is TGTGCCAGTAGTATTCCCACAAACTATGGCTACACCTTC. Amino acids: CASSIPTNYGYTF.